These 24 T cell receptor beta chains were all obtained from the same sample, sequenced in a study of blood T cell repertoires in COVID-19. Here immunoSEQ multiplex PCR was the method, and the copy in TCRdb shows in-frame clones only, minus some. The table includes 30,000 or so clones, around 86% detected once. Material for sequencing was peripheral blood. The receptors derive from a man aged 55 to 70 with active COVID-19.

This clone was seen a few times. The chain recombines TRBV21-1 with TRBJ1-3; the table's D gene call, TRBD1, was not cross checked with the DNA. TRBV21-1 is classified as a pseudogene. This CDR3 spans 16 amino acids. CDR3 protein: CASSTRDREFGNTIYF. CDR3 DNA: TGTGCCAGCAGCACCCGAGACAGGGAATTCGGAAACACCATATATTTT.

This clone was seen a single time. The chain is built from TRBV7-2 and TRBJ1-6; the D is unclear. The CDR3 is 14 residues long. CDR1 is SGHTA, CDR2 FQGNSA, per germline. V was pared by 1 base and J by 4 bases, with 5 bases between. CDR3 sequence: CASSLDGYNSPLHF. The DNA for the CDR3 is TGTGCCAGCAGCTTAGACGGGTATAATTCACCCCTCCACTTT. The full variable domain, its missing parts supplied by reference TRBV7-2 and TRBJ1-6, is GAGVSQSPSNKVTEKGKDVELRCDPISGHTALYWYRQSLGQGLEFLIYFQGNSAPDKSGLPSDRFSAERTGGSVSTLTIQRTQQEDSAVYLCASSLDGYNSPLHFGNGTRLTVT.

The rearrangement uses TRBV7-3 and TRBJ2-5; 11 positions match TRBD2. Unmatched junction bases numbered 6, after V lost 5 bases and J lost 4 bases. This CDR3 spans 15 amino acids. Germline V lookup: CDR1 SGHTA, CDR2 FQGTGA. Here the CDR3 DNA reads TGTGCCAGCAGCCCCGGTAGCGGGGGGGCAGAGACCCAGTACTTC. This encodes CASSPGSGGAETQYF.

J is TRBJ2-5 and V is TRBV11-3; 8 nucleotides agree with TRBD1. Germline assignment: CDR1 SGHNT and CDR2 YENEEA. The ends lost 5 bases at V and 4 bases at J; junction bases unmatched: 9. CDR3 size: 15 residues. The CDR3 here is CASSPGQGSGETQYF. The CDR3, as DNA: TGTGCCAGCAGCCCCGGACAGGGTTCGGGAGAGACCCAGTACTTC.

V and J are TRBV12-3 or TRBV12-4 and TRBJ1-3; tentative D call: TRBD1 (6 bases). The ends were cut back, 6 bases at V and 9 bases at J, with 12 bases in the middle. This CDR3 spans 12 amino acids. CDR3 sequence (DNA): TGTGCCAGCAGCACTCAGGGGAGCACCATATATTTT. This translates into CASSTQGSTIYF.

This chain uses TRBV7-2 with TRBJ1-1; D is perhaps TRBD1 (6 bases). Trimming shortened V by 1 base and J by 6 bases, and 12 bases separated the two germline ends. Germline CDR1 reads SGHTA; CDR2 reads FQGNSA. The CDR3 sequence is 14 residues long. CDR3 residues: CASSLGLQGPEAFF. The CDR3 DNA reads TGTGCCAGCAGCTTAGGATTACAGGGTCCTGAAGCTTTCTTT.

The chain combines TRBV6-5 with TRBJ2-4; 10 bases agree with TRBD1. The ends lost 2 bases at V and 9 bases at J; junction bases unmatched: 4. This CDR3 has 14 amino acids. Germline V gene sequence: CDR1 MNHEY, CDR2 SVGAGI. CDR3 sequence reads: CASSYGTGEGIQYF. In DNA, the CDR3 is TGTGCCAGCAGTTACGGGACAGGGGAGGGCATTCAGTACTTC.

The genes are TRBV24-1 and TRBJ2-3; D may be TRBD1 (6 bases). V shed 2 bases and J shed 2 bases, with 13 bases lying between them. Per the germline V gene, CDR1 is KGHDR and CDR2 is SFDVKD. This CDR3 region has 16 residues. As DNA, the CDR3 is TGTGCCACCAGTGATTCAACTCAGGGGTTCACAGATACGCAGTATTTT. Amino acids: CATSDSTQGFTDTQYF.

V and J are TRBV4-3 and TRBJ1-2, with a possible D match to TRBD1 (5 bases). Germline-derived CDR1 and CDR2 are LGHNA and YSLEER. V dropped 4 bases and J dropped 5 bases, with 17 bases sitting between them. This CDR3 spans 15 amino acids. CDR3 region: CASSRSGSKGYGYTF. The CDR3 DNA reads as TGCGCCAGCAGCCGAAGTGGTTCAAAGGGGTATGGCTACACCTTC.

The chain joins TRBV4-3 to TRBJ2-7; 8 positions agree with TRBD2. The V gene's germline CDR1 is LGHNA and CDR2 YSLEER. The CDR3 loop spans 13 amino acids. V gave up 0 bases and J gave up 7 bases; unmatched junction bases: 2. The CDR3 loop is CASSQEVAGEQYF. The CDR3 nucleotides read TGCGCCAGCAGCCAAGAAGTAGCGGGGGAGCAGTACTTC.

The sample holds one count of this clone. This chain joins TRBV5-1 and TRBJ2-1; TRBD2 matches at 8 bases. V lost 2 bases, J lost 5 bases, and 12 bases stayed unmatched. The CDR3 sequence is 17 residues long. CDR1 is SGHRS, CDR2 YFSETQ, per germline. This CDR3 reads CASSFSTSGQKNNEQFF. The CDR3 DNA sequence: TGCGCCAGCAGCTTCTCAACTAGCGGACAGAAGAACAATGAGCAGTTCTTC.

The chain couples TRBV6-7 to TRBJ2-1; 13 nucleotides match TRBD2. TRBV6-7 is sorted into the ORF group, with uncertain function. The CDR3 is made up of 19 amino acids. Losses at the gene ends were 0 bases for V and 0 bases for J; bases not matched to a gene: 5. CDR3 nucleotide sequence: TGTGCCAGCAGTTACTCACTAGCGGGAGGGTTTAGCTCCTACAATGAGCAGTTCTTC. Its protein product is CASSYSLAGGFSSYNEQFF.

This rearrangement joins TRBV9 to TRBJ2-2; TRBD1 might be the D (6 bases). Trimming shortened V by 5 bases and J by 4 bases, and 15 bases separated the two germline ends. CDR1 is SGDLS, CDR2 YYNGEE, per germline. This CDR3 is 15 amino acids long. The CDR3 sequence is CASSAGDWGTGELFF. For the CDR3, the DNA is TGTGCCAGCAGTGCAGGGGATTGGGGCACCGGGGAGCTGTTTTTT. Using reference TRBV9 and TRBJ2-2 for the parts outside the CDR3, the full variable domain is DSGVTQTPKHLITATGQRVTLRCSPRSGDLSVYWYQQSLDQGLQFLIQYYNGEERAKGNILERFSAQQFPDLHSELNLSSLELGDSALYFCASSAGDWGTGELFFGEGSRLTVL.

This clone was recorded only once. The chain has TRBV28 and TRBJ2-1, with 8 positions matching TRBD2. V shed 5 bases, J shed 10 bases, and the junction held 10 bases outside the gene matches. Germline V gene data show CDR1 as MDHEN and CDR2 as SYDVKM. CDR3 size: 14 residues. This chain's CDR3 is CASSPGLVVFEQFF. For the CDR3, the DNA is TGTGCCAGCAGTCCGGGACTAGTGGTTTTCGAGCAGTTCTTC. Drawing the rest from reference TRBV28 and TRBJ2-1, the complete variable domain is DVKVTQSSRYLVKRTGEKVFLECVQDMDHENMFWYRQDPGLGLRLIYFSYDVKMKEKGDIPEGYSVSREKKERFSLILESASTNQTSMYLCASSPGLVVFEQFFGPGTRLTVL.

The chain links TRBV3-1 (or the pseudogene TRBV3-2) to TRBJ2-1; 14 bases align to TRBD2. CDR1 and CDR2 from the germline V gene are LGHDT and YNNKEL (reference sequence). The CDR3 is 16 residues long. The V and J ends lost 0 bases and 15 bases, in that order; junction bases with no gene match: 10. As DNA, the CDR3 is TGTGCCAGCAGCCAAGAACCGGGACTAGCGGGGGTGGAAAGGTTCTTC. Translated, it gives CASSQEPGLAGVERFF.

The CDR3 nucleotides are TGTGCCAGCAGAAGAGACACTGAAGCTTTCTTT. Amino acid sequence: CASRRDTEAFF. This rearrangement joins TRBV12-3 or TRBV12-4 to TRBJ1-1, with D hard to call. V lost 6 bases and J 3 bases, leaving 5 bases between the germline ends. The CDR3 extends over 11 amino acids.

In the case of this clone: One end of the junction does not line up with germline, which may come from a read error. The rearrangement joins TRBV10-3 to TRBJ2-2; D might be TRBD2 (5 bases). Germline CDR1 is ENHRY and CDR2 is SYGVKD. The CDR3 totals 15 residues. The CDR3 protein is CAISGNTGNAGELFF. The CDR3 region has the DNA TGTGCCATCAGTGGGAACACCGGGAACGCCGGGGAGCTGTTTTTT.

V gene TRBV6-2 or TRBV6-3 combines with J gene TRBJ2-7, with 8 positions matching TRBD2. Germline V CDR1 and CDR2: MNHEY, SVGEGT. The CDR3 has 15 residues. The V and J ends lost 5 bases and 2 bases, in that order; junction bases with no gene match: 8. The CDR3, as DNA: TGTGCCAGCAGTCGAACCGGGGGGGGACCCTACGAGCAGTACTTC. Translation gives CASSRTGGGPYEQYF.

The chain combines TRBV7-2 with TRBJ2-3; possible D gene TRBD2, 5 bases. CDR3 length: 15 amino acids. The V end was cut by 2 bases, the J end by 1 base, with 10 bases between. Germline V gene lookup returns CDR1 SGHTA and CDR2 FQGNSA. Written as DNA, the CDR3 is TGTGCCAGCAGCTTAACCGGGGTACGCACAGATACGCAGTATTTT. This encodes CASSLTGVRTDTQYF. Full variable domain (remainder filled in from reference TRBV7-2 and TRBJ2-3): GAGVSQSPSNKVTEKGKDVELRCDPISGHTALYWYRQSLGQGLEFLIYFQGNSAPDKSGLPSDRFSAERTGGSVSTLTIQRTQQEDSAVYLCASSLTGVRTDTQYFGPGTRLTVL.

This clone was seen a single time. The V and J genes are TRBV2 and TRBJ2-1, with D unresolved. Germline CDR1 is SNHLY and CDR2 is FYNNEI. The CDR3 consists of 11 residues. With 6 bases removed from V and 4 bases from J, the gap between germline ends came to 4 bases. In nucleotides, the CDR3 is TGTGCCAGCAGCCTATACAATGAGCAGTTCTTC. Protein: CASSLYNEQFF.

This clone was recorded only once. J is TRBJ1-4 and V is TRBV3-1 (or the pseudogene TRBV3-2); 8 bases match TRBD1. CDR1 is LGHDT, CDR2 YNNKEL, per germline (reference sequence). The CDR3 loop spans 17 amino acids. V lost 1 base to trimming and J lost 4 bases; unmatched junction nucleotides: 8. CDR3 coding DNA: TGTGCCAGCAGCCAAGTCCTTACAGGGGGAAATAATGAAAAACTGTTTTTT. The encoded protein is CASSQVLTGGNNEKLFF.

CDR3 sequence reads: CATPRGGGNYNEQFF. CDR3 nucleotides: TGTGCCACCCCCCGGGGCGGGGGGAATTACAATGAGCAGTTCTTC. The chain employs TRBV24-1 and TRBJ2-1, with TRBD2 identical over 8 bases. The CDR3 has 15 amino acids. With 9 bases clipped from V and 4 bases from J, the junction kept 10 bases outside the gene matches. Germline V CDR1 and CDR2: KGHDR, SFDVKD.

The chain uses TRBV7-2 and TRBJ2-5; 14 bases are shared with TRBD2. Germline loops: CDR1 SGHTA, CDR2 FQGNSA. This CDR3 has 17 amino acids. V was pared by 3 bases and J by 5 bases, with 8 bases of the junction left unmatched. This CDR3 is CASSLLGLAGEGETQYF. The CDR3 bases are TGTGCCAGCAGCTTGCTGGGACTAGCGGGAGAGGGTGAGACCCAGTACTTC.

CDR3 amino acids: CASSPGDRHLTGPQHF. For the CDR3, the DNA is TGTGCCAGCAGCCCTGGGGACAGGCACTTAACGGGGCCCCAGCATTTT. This chain joins TRBV7-9 and TRBJ1-5, with 8 nucleotides matching TRBD1. Germline V gives CDR1 SEHNR, CDR2 FQNEAQ (reference sequence). With 5 bases clipped from V and 9 bases from J, the junction kept 15 bases outside the gene matches. The CDR3 sequence is 16 residues long. Variable domain in full (rest from reference TRBV7-9 and TRBJ1-5): DTGVSQNPRHKITKRGQNVTFRCDPISEHNRLYWYRQTLGQGPEFLTYFQNEAQLEKSRLLSDRFSAERPKGSFSTLEIQRTEQGDSAMYLCASSPGDRHLTGPQHFGDGTRLSIL.